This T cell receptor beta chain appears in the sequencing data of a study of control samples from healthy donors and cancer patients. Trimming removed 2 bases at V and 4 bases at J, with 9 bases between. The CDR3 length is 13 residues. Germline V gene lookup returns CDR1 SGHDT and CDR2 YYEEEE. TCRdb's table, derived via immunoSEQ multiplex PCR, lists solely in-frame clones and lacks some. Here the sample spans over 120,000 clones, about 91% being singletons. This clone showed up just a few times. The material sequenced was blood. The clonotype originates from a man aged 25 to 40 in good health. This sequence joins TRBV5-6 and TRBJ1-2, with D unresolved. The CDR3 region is CASSFTSPYGYTF. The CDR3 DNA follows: TGTGCCAGCAGCTTCACCAGCCCCTATGGCTACACCTTC. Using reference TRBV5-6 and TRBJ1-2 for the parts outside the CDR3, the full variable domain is DAGVTQSPTHLIKTRGQQVTLRCSPKSGHDTVSWYQQALGQGPQFIFQYYEEEERQRGNFPDRFSGHQFPNYSSELNVNALLLGDSALYLCASSFTSPYGYTFGSGTRLTVV.